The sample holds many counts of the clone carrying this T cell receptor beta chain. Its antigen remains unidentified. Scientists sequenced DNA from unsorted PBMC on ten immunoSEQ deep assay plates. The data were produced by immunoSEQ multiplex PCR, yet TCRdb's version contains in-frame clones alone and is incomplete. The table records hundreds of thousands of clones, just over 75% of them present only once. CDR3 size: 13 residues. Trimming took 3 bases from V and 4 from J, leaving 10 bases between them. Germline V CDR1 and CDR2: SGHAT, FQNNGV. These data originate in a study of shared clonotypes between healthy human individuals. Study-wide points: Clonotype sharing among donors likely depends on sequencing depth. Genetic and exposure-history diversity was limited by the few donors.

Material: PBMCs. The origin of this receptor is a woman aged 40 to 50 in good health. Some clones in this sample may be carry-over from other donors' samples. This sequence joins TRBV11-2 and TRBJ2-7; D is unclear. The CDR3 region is CASSFPATYEQYF. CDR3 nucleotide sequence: TGTGCCAGCAGCTTCCCCGCGACTTACGAGCAGTACTTC. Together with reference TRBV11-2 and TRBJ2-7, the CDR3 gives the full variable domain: EAGVAQSPRYKIIEKRQSVAFWCNPISGHATLYWYQQILGQGPKLLIQFQNNGVVDDSQLPKDRFSAERLKGVDSTLKIQPAKLEDSAVYLCASSFPATYEQYFGPGTRLTVT.